This TCR beta chain came from a study of OX40 agonist ivuxolimab in advanced cancers. Study information: Dose-escalation cases comprised hepatocellular carcinoma, melanoma, renal cell or head and neck cancer. Earlier anti-PD-1, anti-PD-L1 or anti-CTLA-4 therapy was permitted; over 35% had received some. Of the patients, three showed partial responses, one with hepatocellular carcinoma and two with cutaneous melanoma. Broader study findings: The study found among the lowest clonal expansion in partial responders at 0.1-3.0 mg/kg.

Clones were read by immunoSEQ multiplex PCR, and TCRdb kept only the in-frame ones, dropping some. The profile shows roughly 34,000 clones, around 84% of them singletons. In regard to this clone: Its target is not known.

The sequence was collected from an adult with an advanced solid tumor such as melanoma, head and neck, liver or kidney cancer. This specimen consisted of CD4+ or CD8+ T cells sorted from blood, obtained in a trial of the OX40 agonist ivuxolimab.

The CDR3 sequence is CASSRGRTASNSPLHF. The CDR3 DNA reads TGTGCCAGCAGCCGAGGGAGGACAGCCTCGAATTCACCCCTCCACTTT. The chain employs TRBV4-2 and TRBJ1-6, with a possible D match to TRBD1 (6 bases). CDR3 length: 16 residues. The V and J ends lost 4 bases and 7 bases respectively, with 17 bases between them. Germline V gene data show CDR1 as LGHNA and CDR2 as YNFKEQ.